Presented here are 17 T cell receptor beta chains from one specimen sequenced in a study of blood T cell repertoires in COVID-19. TCRdb's copy holds only in-frame clones and misses some; the assay was immunoSEQ multiplex PCR. The sample has 200,000 or so clones, roughly 76% seen once. Specimen: peripheral blood. All receptors derive from an elderly woman with COVID-19, enrolled during active disease.

The chain employs TRBV6-6 and TRBJ1-2; 7 nucleotides agree with TRBD1. V lost 4 bases, J lost 5 bases, and 7 bases stayed unmatched. Germline lookup yields CDR1 MNHNY and CDR2 SVGAGI (reference sequence). The CDR3 extends over 14 amino acids. The CDR3 protein is CASSLGGAGYGYTF. CDR3 sequence (DNA): TGTGCCAGCAGTTTAGGGGGCGCGGGTTATGGCTACACCTTC.

V and J are TRBV6-5 and TRBJ1-6, with D hard to call. Germline values: CDR1 MNHEY, CDR2 SVGAGI. This CDR3 spans 16 amino acids. Trimming took off 0 bases at V and 0 bases at J, with 6 bases between the two ends. The DNA for the CDR3 is TGTGCCAGCAGTTACTCTTGGAGCTCCTATAATTCACCCCTCCACTTT. Protein sequence: CASSYSWSSYNSPLHF.

The chain links TRBV7-2 to TRBJ2-1, with 11 bases lining up with TRBD2. The CDR3 sequence is 15 residues long. V lost 4 bases and J lost 4; bases outside the gene matches: 3. Germline CDR1 and CDR2: SGHTA and FQGNSA. The CDR3 loop is CASSSTSGAYNEQFF. The CDR3 DNA reads TGTGCCAGCAGCTCGACTAGCGGGGCTTACAATGAGCAGTTCTTC.

This sequence joins TRBV5-5 and TRBJ2-5; TRBD1 aligns across 10 bases. V trimming: 1 base; J trimming: 1 base; junction bases outside the gene matches: 7. This CDR3 contains 17 residues. The germline gives CDR1 SGHKS, CDR2 YYEKEE (reference sequence). CDR3 region: CASSLRLGQGVQETQYF. The CDR3 region has the DNA TGTGCCAGCAGCTTGAGGCTCGGACAGGGGGTCCAAGAGACCCAGTACTTC. The whole variable domain, remainder taken from reference TRBV5-5 and TRBJ2-5, is DAGVTQSPTHLIKTRGQQVTLRCSPISGHKSVSWYQQVLGQGPQFIFQYYEKEERGRGNFPDRFSARQFPNYSSELNVNALLLGDSALYLCASSLRLGQGVQETQYFGPGTRLLVL.

This clone has a single count. V usage is TRBV23-1 and J usage is TRBJ2-5, with TRBD1 matching 8 bases. TRBV23-1 is reported as an ORF; its role is uncertain. This CDR3 comprises 18 residues. V trimming: 0 bases; J trimming: 4 bases; junction bases outside the gene matches: 13. The CDR3 DNA follows: TGCGCCAGCAGTCAATCGCCAGGGGGCCACCCCTACCCAGAGACCCAGTACTTC. Amino acids: CASSQSPGGHPYPETQYF.

This clone showed up just a few times. J is TRBJ1-1 and V is TRBV28; 9 bases agree with TRBD1. This CDR3 contains 14 residues. Trimming cost V 8 bases and J 3 bases; bases outside gene matches: 7. Germline loops: CDR1 MDHEN, CDR2 SYDVKM. The CDR3 DNA is TGTGCCAGCCGCCAACAGGGGGCGTACACTGAAGCTTTCTTT. It yields the protein CASRQQGAYTEAFF.

This clone was seen a single time. Other DNA sequences in this sample translate to the same CDR3. This chain joins TRBV19 and TRBJ1-2; D is ambiguous. This CDR3 is built from 14 residues. Per the germline V gene, CDR1 is LNHDA and CDR2 is SQIVND (reference sequence). V gave up 1 base and J gave up 0 bases, with 6 bases separating them. The CDR3 sequence is CASSIGRANYGYTF. DNA of the CDR3: TGTGCCAGTAGTATAGGCCGAGCTAACTATGGCTACACCTTC.

V is TRBV29-1 and J is TRBJ1-1; TRBD1 agrees at 7 bases. This CDR3 is built from 13 residues. The J segment lost 1 base and the V segment lost 6 bases, leaving 5 bases of the junction unmatched. Germline CDR1 SQVTM, CDR2 ANQGSEA. CDR3 protein: CSVLGQSNTEAFF. CDR3 sequence (DNA): TGCAGCGTCCTGGGACAGTCGAACACTGAAGCTTTCTTT.

The rearrangement links TRBV5-6 to TRBJ2-7; no firm D call. The CDR3 contains 13 residues. Trimming cost V 0 bases and J 11 bases, with 15 bases left between them. The germline V gene encodes CDR1 SGHDT and CDR2 YYEEEE. CDR3 sequence reads: CASSLGGGGWEYF. CDR3 coding DNA: TGTGCCAGCAGCTTGGGAGGCGGTGGGTGGGAGTACTTC.

The rearrangement uses TRBV15 and TRBJ2-5; 10 positions agree with TRBD2. V lost 4 bases, J lost 2 bases, and 4 bases stayed unmatched. Germline CDR1 is LNHNV and CDR2 is YYDKDF (reference sequence). The CDR3 extends over 15 amino acids. The CDR3 bases are TGTGCCACCAGCACCCTAGCGGGGGTGCAAGAGACCCAGTACTTC. It translates to CATSTLAGVQETQYF.

This clone was picked up a small number of times. The chain uses TRBV3-1 (or the pseudogene TRBV3-2) and TRBJ2-7; tentative D call: TRBD2 (5 bases). The CDR3 is made up of 12 amino acids. V gave up 3 bases and J gave up 7 bases, with 10 bases separating them. Germline V gives CDR1 LGHDT, CDR2 YNNKEL (reference sequence). CDR3 coding DNA: TGTGCCAGCAGCCACCTCGAGGGTGAGCAGTACTTC. It encodes CASSHLEGEQYF.

In its sample, this clone was seen once. The chain joins TRBV11-2 to TRBJ1-1, with D possibly matching TRBD1 (6 bases). The CDR3 sequence is 14 residues long. The germline V and J ends were trimmed by 0 bases and 11 bases, with 16 bases remaining between them. From germline, CDR1 is SGHAT and CDR2 FQNNGV. The CDR3 spells CASSLDRQVAWAFF. The CDR3 nucleotides read TGTGCCAGCAGCTTAGATCGACAGGTGGCGTGGGCTTTCTTT.

The chain couples TRBV5-4 to TRBJ2-3, with D tentatively TRBD1 (5 bases). CDR1 is SGHNT and CDR2 is YYREEE in the germline V gene (reference sequence). CDR3 length: 15 amino acids. Deletions cut 2 bases from V and 3 bases from J, with 13 bases between. The DNA of the CDR3 is TGTGCCAGCAGCTTTTGGGGCGGTCGGACAGATACGCAGTATTTT. Translating it yields CASSFWGGRTDTQYF.

This sequence joins TRBV27 and TRBJ1-2, with 12 nucleotides matching TRBD1. Germline V gives CDR1 MNHEY, CDR2 SMNVEV (reference sequence). Unmatched junction bases numbered 3, after V lost 6 bases and J lost 7 bases. The CDR3 has 13 amino acids. Here the CDR3 DNA reads TGTGCCAGCAGGCCGGGACAGGGGGCTGGCTACACCTTC. Its translation: CASRPGQGAGYTF.

The V gene is TRBV15, the J gene TRBJ2-1, with D tentatively TRBD2 (6 bases). Trimming pared 1 base from V and 4 bases from J, leaving 8 bases between. Germline V gene sequence: CDR1 LNHNV, CDR2 YYDKDF (reference sequence). The CDR3 totals 14 residues. CDR3: CATSRGRDYNEQFF. The CDR3 coding sequence is TGTGCCACCAGCAGAGGGCGGGATTACAATGAGCAGTTCTTC.

This clone has a handful of counts. The rearrangement uses TRBV7-8 and TRBJ2-7; unclear D gene. The CDR3 extends over 12 amino acids. The V end was cut by 3 bases, the J end by 5 bases, with 8 bases between. Germline V gene sequence: CDR1 SGHVS, CDR2 FQNEAQ. The CDR3 sequence is CASSLGGHEQYF. The CDR3 nucleotides are TGTGCCAGCAGCTTGGGTGGGCACGAGCAGTACTTC.

The V gene is TRBV6-5, the J gene TRBJ2-2; 9 nucleotides match TRBD2. The CDR3 loop spans 14 amino acids. Germline values: CDR1 MNHEY, CDR2 SVGAGI. With V trimmed by 8 bases and J by 7 bases, 8 bases remained unmatched. The CDR3, as DNA: TGTGCCAGCTATCCGGGACTAGCAAGCGGGGAGCTGTTTTTT. It is translated as CASYPGLASGELFF.